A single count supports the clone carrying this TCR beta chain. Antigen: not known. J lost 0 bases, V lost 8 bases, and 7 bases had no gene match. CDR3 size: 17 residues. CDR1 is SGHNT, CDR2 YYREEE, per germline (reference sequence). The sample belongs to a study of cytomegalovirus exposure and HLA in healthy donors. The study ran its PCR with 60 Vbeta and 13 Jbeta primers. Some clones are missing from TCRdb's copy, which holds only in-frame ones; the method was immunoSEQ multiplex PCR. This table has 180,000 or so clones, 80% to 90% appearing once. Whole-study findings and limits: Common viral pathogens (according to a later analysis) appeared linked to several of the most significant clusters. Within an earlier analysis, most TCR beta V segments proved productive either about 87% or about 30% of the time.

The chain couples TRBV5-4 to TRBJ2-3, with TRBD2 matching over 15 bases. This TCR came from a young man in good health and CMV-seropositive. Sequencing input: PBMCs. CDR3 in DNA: TGTGCCAGTCCGGGACTAGCGGGGGGTCCTAGCACAGATACGCAGTATTTT. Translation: CASPGLAGGPSTDTQYF.